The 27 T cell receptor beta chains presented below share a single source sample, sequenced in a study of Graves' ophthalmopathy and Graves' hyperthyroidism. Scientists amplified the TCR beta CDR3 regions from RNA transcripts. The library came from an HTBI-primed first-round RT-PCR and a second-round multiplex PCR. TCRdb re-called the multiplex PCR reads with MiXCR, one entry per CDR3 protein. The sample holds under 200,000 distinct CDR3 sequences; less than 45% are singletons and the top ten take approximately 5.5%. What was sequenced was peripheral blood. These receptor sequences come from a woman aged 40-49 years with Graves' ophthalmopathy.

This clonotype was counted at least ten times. In DNA, the CDR3 is TGCAGCGTAGGGCTCGGTGGGGCTGAAGCTTTCTTT. Its translation is CSVGLGGAEAFF. V and J are TRBV29-1 and TRBJ1-1; D remains unclear. Germline V gives CDR1 SQVTM, CDR2 ANQGSEA. V was pared by 6 bases and J by 6 bases, with 14 bases between. The CDR3 totals 12 residues.

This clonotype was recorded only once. The CDR3 region is CASSIDSDTEAFF. Written as DNA, the CDR3 is TGTGCCAGCAGCATCGACAGTGATACTGAAGCTTTCTTT. The gene calls are TRBV7-3 and TRBJ1-1; D is possibly TRBD1 (5 bases). Per the germline V gene, CDR1 is SGHTA and CDR2 is FQGTGA. This CDR3 spans 13 amino acids. The ends were cut back, 5 bases at V and 5 bases at J, with 12 bases in the middle.

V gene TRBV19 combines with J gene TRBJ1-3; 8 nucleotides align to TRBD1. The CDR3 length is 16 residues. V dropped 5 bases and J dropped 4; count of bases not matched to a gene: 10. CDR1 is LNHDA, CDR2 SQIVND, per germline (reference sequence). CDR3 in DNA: TGTGCCAGTAGTGCCCAGGGGGCGAATTCCGGAAACACCATATATTTT. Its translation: CASSAQGANSGNTIYF.

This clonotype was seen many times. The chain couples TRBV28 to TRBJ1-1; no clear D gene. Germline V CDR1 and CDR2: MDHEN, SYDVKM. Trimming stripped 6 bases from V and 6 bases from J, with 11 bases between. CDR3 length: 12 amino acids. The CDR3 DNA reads TGTGCCAGCAGCAAAGCCCGGTCTGAAGCTTTCTTT. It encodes CASSKARSEAFF.

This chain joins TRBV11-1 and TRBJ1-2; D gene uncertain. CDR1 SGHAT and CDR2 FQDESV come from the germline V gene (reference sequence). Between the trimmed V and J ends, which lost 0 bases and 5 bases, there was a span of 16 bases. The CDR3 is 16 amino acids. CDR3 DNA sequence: TGTGCCAGCAGCTTAGCGGGTTGGACCCCGGGATATGGCTACACCTTC. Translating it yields CASSLAGWTPGYGYTF.

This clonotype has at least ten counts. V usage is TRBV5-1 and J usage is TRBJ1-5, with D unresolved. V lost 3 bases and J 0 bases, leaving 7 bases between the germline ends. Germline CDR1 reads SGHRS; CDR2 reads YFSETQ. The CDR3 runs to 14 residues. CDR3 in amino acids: CASSSDGSNQPQHF. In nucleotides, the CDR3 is TGCGCCAGCAGCTCCGACGGTAGCAATCAGCCCCAGCATTTT.

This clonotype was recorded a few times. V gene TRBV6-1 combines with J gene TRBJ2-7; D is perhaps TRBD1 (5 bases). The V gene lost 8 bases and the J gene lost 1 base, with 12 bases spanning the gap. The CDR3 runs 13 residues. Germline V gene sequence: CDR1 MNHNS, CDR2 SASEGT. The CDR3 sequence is CASQGTSSYEQYF. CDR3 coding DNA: TGTGCCAGCCAGGGTACTTCGTCCTACGAGCAGTACTTC.

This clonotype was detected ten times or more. CDR3 residues: CASSLWRGVPEAFF. CDR3 sequence (DNA): TGTGCCAGCAGTTTATGGAGGGGGGTCCCTGAAGCTTTCTTT. The rearrangement uses TRBV28 and TRBJ1-1; a weak D match, TRBD1 (6 bases). The CDR3 sequence is 14 residues long. Trimming left V 0 bases short and J 6 bases short, with 11 bases between. CDR1 is MDHEN, CDR2 SYDVKM, per germline.

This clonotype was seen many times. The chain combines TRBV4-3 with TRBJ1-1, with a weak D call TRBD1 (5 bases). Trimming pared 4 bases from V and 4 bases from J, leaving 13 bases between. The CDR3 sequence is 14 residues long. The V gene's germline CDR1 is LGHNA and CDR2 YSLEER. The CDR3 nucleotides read TGCGCCAGCAGCCCACGGGGGGGTGGCACTGAAGCTTTCTTT. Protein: CASSPRGGGTEAFF.

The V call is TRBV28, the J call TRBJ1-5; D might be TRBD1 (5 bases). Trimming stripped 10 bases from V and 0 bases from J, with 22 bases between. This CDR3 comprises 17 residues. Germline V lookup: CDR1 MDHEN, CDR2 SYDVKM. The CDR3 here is CANRPSWGVGSNQPQHF. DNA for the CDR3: TGTGCCAACAGACCATCGTGGGGGGTAGGTAGCAATCAGCCCCAGCATTTT.

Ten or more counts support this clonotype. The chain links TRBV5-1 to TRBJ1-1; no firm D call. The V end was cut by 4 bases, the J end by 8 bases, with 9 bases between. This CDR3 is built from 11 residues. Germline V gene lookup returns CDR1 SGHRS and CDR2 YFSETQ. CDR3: CASSLGPEAFF. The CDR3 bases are TGCGCCAGCAGCCTCGGACCCGAAGCTTTCTTT.

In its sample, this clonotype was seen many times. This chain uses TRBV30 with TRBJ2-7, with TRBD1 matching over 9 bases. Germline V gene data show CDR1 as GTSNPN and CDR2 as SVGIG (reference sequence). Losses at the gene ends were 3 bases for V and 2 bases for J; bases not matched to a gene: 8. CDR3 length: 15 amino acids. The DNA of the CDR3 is TGTGCCTGGAGATCCGGGACAGGGATTCCCTACGAGCAGTACTTC. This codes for CAWRSGTGIPYEQYF.

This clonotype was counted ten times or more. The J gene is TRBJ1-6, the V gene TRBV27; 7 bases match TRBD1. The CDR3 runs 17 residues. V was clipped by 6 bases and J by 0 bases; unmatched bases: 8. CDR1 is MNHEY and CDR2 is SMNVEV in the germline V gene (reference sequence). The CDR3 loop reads CASRQDRRPSYNSPLHF. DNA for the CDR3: TGTGCCAGCAGACAGGACAGGCGACCCTCCTATAATTCACCCCTCCACTTT.

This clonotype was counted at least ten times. CDR3 loop: CASSFILAGEGDTQYF. As DNA, the CDR3 is TGTGCCAGCAGTTTTATTCTAGCGGGGGAGGGTGATACGCAGTATTTT. The chain uses TRBV27 and TRBJ2-3; TRBD2 matches at 10 bases. V lost 3 bases, J lost 6 bases, and 9 bases stayed unmatched. CDR3 length: 16 residues. The germline gives CDR1 MNHEY, CDR2 SMNVEV (reference sequence).

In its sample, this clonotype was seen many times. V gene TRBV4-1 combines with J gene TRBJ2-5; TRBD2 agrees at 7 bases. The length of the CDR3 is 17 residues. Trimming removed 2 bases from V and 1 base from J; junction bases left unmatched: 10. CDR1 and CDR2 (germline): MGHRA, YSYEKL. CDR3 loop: CASSQMGSGAFQETQYF. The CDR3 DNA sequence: TGCGCCAGCAGCCAAATGGGGAGCGGGGCCTTCCAAGAGACCCAGTACTTC.

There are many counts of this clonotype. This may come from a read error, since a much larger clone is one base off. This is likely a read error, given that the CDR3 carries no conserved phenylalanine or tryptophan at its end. Written as DNA, the CDR3 is TGTGCCAGCAGTTTAAAGGTCCAACTGAACACTGAAGCTTTCCTT. It codes for CASSLKVQLNTEAFL. The gene calls are TRBV27 and TRBJ1-1; D is unresolved. This CDR3 is 15 amino acids long. V was cut by 2 bases and J by 0 bases, with 10 bases left in between. Germline CDR1 is MNHEY and CDR2 is SMNVEV (reference sequence).

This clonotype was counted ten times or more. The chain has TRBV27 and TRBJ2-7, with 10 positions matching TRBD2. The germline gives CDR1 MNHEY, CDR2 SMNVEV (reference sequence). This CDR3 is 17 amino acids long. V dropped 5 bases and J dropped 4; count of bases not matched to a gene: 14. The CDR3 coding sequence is TGTGCCAGCAGTCCTATCGGGTCTAGCGGGAGTGGATACGAGCAGTACTTC. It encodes CASSPIGSSGSGYEQYF.

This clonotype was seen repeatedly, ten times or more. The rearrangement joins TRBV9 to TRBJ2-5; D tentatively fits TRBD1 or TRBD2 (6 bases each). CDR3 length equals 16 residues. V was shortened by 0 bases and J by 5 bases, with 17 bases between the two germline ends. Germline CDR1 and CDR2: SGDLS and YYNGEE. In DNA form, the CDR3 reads TGTGCCAGCAGCGTAGAGTTCGGGGGCCGTGGGGAGACCCAGTACTTC. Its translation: CASSVEFGGRGETQYF.

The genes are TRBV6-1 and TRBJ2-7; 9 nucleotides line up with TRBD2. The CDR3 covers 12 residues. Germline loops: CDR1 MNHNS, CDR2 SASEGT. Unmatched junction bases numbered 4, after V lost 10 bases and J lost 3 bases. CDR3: CATLAGDYEQYF. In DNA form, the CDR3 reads TGTGCCACCTTAGCGGGGGACTACGAGCAGTACTTC.

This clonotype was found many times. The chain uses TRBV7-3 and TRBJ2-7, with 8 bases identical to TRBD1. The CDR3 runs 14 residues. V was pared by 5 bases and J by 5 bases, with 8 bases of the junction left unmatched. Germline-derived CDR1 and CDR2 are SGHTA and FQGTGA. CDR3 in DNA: TGTGCCAGCAGCGCCACGACAGGGGTCAACGAGCAGTACTTC. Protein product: CASSATTGVNEQYF.

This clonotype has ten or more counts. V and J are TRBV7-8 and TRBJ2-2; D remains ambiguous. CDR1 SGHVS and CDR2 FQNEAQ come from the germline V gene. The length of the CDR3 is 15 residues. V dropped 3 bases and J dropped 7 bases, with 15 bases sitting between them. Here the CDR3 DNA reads TGTGCCAGCAGCTTTGGACCCTATGGGATCGGGGAGCTGTTTTTT. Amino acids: CASSFGPYGIGELFF.

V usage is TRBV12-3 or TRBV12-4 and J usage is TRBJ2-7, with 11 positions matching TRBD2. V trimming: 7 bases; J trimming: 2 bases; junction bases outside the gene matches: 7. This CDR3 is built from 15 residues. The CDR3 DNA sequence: TGTGCCAGCACCTATGGGACTAGCGGTGCCTACGAGCAGTACTTC. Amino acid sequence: CASTYGTSGAYEQYF.

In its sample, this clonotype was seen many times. DNA for the CDR3: TGCGCCAGCAGCTTGGAAGGGGGGCTTGGCGAGCAGTACTTC. It is translated as CASSLEGGLGEQYF. The chain combines TRBV5-1 with TRBJ2-7; D could derive from TRBD1 or TRBD2 (6 bases each). The V gene lost 0 bases and the J gene lost 6 bases, with 13 bases spanning the gap. Germline V gene sequence: CDR1 SGHRS, CDR2 YFSETQ. The CDR3 covers 14 residues.

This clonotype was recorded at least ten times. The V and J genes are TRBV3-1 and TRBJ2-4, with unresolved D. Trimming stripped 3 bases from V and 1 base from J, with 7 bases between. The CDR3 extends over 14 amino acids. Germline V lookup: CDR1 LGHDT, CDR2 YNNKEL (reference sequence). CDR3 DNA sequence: TGTGCCAGCAGCCAGGAACTGGCCAAAAACATTCAGTACTTC. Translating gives CASSQELAKNIQYF.

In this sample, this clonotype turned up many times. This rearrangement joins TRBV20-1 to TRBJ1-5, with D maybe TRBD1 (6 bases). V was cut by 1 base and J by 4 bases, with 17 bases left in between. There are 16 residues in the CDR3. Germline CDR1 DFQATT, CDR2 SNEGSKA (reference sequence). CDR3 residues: CSARVFGAGENQPQHF. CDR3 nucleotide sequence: TGCAGTGCTAGAGTCTTTGGGGCAGGGGAAAATCAGCCCCAGCATTTT.

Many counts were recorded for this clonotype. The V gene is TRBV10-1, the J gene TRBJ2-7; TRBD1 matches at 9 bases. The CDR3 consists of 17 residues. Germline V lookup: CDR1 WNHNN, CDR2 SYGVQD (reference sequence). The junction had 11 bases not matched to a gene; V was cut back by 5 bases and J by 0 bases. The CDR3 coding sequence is TGCGCCAGCAGTAAACCGGGACAGGGCTCAAGCTCCTACGAGCAGTACTTC. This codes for CASSKPGQGSSSYEQYF.

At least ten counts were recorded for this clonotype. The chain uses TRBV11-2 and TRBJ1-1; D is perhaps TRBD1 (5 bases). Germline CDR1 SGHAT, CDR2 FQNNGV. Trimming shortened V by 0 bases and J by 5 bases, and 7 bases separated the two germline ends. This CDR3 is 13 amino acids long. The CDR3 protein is CASSLEGGTEAFF. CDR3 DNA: TGTGCCAGCAGCTTAGAGGGGGGGACTGAAGCTTTCTTT.